The entry below gives a single T cell receptor (beta chain) sequence along with its context. The target antigen is unknown. Time point defined: blood 2 weeks post-SBRT. Treatment denoted: 15 Gy SBRT to primary tumor, nephrectomy 4 weeks later. After SBRT, blood was collected at 2 and 4 weeks, plus baseline. The data were taken from a study of radiation and T cells in renal cell carcinoma. Study background: Nephrectomy followed 15 Gy stereotactic body radiation by 4 weeks.

Study results and limitations: Top tumor clonotypes rose in blood 2 weeks post-radiation, then contracted. No pretreatment tumor biopsies were available for baseline clonotypes.

J lost 2 bases, V lost 0 bases, and 6 bases had no gene match. Germline V lookup: CDR1 MGHRA, CDR2 YSYEKL. The CDR3 runs to 19 residues. Assay used: immunoSEQ multiplex PCR; TCRdb lists only in-frame clones, some missing. The data contain around 76,000 clones, 82% of them singletons. This sequence joins TRBV4-1 and TRBJ2-1, with 14 bases identical to TRBD2. Specimen: blood, collected from a patient whose treatment included radiotherapy and nephrectomy. This clonotype originated in a man in his 60s with renal cell carcinoma. The CDR3 DNA is TGCGCCAGCAGCCAAGAGTGGGGACTAGCGGGAGTCGCCTACAATGAGCAGTTCTTC. Residues: CASSQEWGLAGVAYNEQFF.